One sample yielded the 14 T cell receptor beta chains listed below, sequenced in a study of cytomegalovirus exposure and HLA in healthy donors. The PCR ran on 60 Vbeta and 13 Jbeta primers. Using immunoSEQ multiplex PCR, the repertoire was profiled, and TCRdb retains in-frame clones only, with some absent. The table records 78,000 or so clones, about 81% of them present only once. Material for sequencing was PBMCs. Every receptor here comes from a woman between 45 and 65 years old in good health and CMV-seronegative.

This chain links TRBV21-1 with TRBJ2-5; the table assigns TRBD2, which was not confirmed against the DNA. TRBV21-1 is a pseudogene locus. The CDR3 consists of 16 residues. CDR3 protein: CASSKGLAGAQETQYF. The CDR3 nucleotides are TGTGCCAGCAGCAAAGGGCTAGCGGGGGCACAAGAGACCCAGTACTTC.

The chain employs TRBV27 and TRBJ1-1; 9 positions match TRBD1. V was pared by 5 bases and J by 10 bases, with 14 bases of the junction left unmatched. Germline CDR1 and CDR2: MNHEY and SMNVEV (reference sequence). This CDR3 contains 15 residues. The CDR3 coding sequence is TGTGCCAGCAGTCAACTCCCGGGACAGGGCCCGGCAGCTTTCTTT. Translating it yields CASSQLPGQGPAAFF.

The chain joins TRBV5-1 to TRBJ1-1, with 8 bases fitting TRBD1. Per the germline V gene, CDR1 is SGHRS and CDR2 is YFSETQ. J gave up 5 bases and V 6 bases, and 9 bases lay outside the gene matches. CDR3 length equals 14 residues. This CDR3 is CASTSGQGKTEAFF. The CDR3 DNA sequence: TGCGCCAGCACTTCAGGACAGGGCAAGACTGAAGCTTTCTTT. Together with reference TRBV5-1 and TRBJ1-1, the CDR3 gives the full variable domain: KAGVTQTPRYLIKTRGQQVTLSCSPISGHRSVSWYQQTPGQGLQFLFEYFSETQRNKGNFPGRFSGRQFSNSRSEMNVSTLELGDSALYLCASTSGQGKTEAFFGQGTRLTVV.

This clone was detected a few times. An end of the junction differs from the germline gene, which may be a read error. V usage is TRBV6-5 and J usage is TRBJ2-7; TRBD1 is a possible D gene (5 bases). Germline CDR1 is MNHEY and CDR2 is SVGAGI. The CDR3 is 15 amino acids. CDR3 coding DNA: TGTGCCAGCAGTGTTGATCAGGGATCATCCTCCGAGCAGTACTTC. This encodes CASSVDQGSSSEQYF.

This sequence joins TRBV7-8 and TRBJ2-2, with 9 bases aligning to TRBD2. The J segment lost 5 bases and the V segment lost 5 bases, leaving 9 bases of the junction unmatched. The CDR3 consists of 16 residues. Germline CDR1 is SGHVS and CDR2 is FQNEAQ. This chain's CDR3 is CASSLDWRGGTGELFF. CDR3 bases: TGTGCCAGCAGCCTGGACTGGCGGGGGGGAACCGGGGAGCTGTTTTTT.

The chain employs TRBV11-3 and TRBJ2-2; 8 bases fit TRBD1. Looked up from germline, CDR1 is SGHNT and CDR2 is YENEEA. The CDR3 contains 16 residues. Trimming cost V 5 bases and J 0 bases; bases outside gene matches: 5. The CDR3 here is CASSRGQGSNTGELFF. The CDR3 DNA is TGTGCCAGCAGCCGAGGACAGGGTTCGAACACCGGGGAGCTGTTTTTT.

About this clone: Other nucleotide sequences in the sample specify the same CDR3. The chain combines TRBV28 with TRBJ2-1; tentative D call: TRBD2 (6 bases). Germline-derived CDR1 and CDR2 are MDHEN and SYDVKM. The V end lost 2 bases, the J end lost 8 bases, and 7 bases lay between the germline ends. This CDR3 has 12 amino acids. CDR3 sequence reads: CASSLTGDEQFF. CDR3 in DNA: TGTGCCAGCAGTTTAACGGGGGATGAGCAGTTCTTC. Based on the CDR3 plus reference TRBV28 and TRBJ2-1, the full variable domain is DVKVTQSSRYLVKRTGEKVFLECVQDMDHENMFWYRQDPGLGLRLIYFSYDVKMKEKGDIPEGYSVSREKKERFSLILESASTNQTSMYLCASSLTGDEQFFGPGTRLTVL.

The chain carries TRBV4-2 and TRBJ1-1, with TRBD1 as a possible D gene (6 bases). Germline V gives CDR1 LGHNA, CDR2 YNFKEQ. The CDR3 runs 14 residues. V was shortened by 2 bases and J by 3 bases, with 10 bases between the two germline ends. CDR3 loop: CASSQKGGDTEAFF. CDR3 nucleotide sequence: TGTGCCAGCAGCCAAAAAGGGGGGGACACTGAAGCTTTCTTT.

The chain has TRBV2 and TRBJ1-3, with TRBD1 matching over 10 bases. The V gene's germline CDR1 is SNHLY and CDR2 FYNNEI. V shed 4 bases, J shed 4 bases, and the junction held 10 bases outside the gene matches. The CDR3 totals 17 residues. The CDR3: CASSATYDRGPGNTIYF. DNA of the CDR3: TGTGCCAGCAGTGCCACCTATGACAGGGGGCCCGGAAACACCATATATTTT.

The genes are TRBV28 and TRBJ1-4; D is undetermined. V was shortened by 3 bases and J by 7 bases, with 9 bases between the two germline ends. This CDR3 region has 13 residues. CDR1 is MDHEN, CDR2 SYDVKM, per germline. CDR3: CASSLPGLEKLFF. The CDR3, as DNA: TGTGCCAGCAGTTTGCCAGGCCTTGAAAAACTGTTTTTT.

The sample holds one count of this clone. This CDR3 reads CASSWTSGGTDTQYF. CDR3 in DNA: TGTGCCAGCAGCTGGACTAGCGGGGGGACAGATACGCAGTATTTT. J is TRBJ2-3 and V is TRBV7-9, with TRBD2 identical over 14 bases. Trimming removed 4 bases from V and 3 bases from J; junction bases left unmatched: 0. The CDR3 is 15 residues long. The germline gives CDR1 SEHNR, CDR2 FQNEAQ (reference sequence).

The V gene is TRBV28, the J gene TRBJ2-3; the match to TRBD2 covers 16 bases. Germline V gives CDR1 MDHEN, CDR2 SYDVKM. The J segment lost 3 bases and the V segment lost 3 bases, leaving 9 bases of the junction unmatched. The CDR3 length is 19 residues. Written as DNA, the CDR3 is TGTGCCAGCAGTTTGAACATTGGGACTAGCGGGAGGGTTACAGATACGCAGTATTTT. This translates into CASSLNIGTSGRVTDTQYF.

The chain recombines TRBV6-6 with TRBJ2-5; 8 bases are a match to TRBD2. The CDR3 sequence is 14 residues long. The germline gives CDR1 MNHNY, CDR2 SVGAGI (reference sequence). With 4 bases clipped from V and 5 bases from J, the junction kept 6 bases outside the gene matches. CDR3 residues: CASSWPGRGETQYF. DNA for the CDR3: TGTGCCAGCAGTTGGCCCGGGAGGGGCGAGACCCAGTACTTC.

The V and J genes are TRBV5-6 and TRBJ2-3; maybe TRBD1 (5 bases). This CDR3 spans 15 amino acids. Germline V lookup: CDR1 SGHDT, CDR2 YYEEEE. V lost 4 bases and J 3 bases, leaving 15 bases between the germline ends. The CDR3 is CASSLQGWKTDTQYF. The CDR3 DNA follows: TGTGCCAGCAGCCTCCAGGGTTGGAAAACAGATACGCAGTATTTT.